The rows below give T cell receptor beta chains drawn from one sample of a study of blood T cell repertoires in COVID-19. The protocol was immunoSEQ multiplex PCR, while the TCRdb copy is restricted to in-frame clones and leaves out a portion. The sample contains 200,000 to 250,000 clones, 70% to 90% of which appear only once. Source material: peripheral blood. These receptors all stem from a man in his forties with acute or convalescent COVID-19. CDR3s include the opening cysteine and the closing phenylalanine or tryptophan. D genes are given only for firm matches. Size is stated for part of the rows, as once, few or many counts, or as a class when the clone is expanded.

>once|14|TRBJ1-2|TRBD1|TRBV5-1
CASSWEGGNYGYTF
TGCGCCAGCAGCTGGGAAGGGGGCAACTATGGCTACACCTTC
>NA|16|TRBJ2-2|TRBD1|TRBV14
CASSQIKAQGAGELFF
TGTGCCAGCAGTCAAATAAAGGCACAGGGGGCCGGGGAGCTGTTTTTT
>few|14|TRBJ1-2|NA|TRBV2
CASGGATLNYGYTF
TGTGCCAGCGGTGGGGCTACACTTAACTATGGCTACACCTTC
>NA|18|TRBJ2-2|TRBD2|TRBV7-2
CASSLALAGGPNTGELFF
TGTGCCAGCAGCTTAGCACTAGCGGGGGGGCCGAACACCGGGGAGCTGTTTTTT
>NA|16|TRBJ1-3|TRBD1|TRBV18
CASSLGQASSGNTIYF
TGTGCCAGCTCCCTAGGACAGGCCAGCTCTGGAAACACCATATATTTT
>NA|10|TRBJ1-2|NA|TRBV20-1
CSAKLQGNTF
TGCAGTGCAAAGCTGCAGGGGAACACCTTC
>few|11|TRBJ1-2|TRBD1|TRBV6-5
CASRAGTAYTF
TGTGCCAGCAGGGCCGGGACAGCTTACACCTTC
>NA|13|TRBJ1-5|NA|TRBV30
CAWSGGDGQPQHF
TGTGCCTGGAGTGGGGGGGACGGTCAGCCCCAGCATTTT
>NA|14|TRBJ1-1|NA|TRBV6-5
CASRTTGLNTEAFF
TGTGCCAGCAGAACAACAGGGCTAAACACTGAAGCTTTCTTT
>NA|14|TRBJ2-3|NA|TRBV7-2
CASTPRRAQDTQYF
TGTGCCAGCACGCCCCGCAGGGCGCAAGATACGCAGTATTTT
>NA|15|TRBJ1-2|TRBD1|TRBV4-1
CASSQGTGANYGYTF
TGCGCCAGCAGCCAAGGGACAGGGGCTAACTATGGCTACACCTTC
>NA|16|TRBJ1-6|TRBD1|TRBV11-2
CASSLVGQGPNSPLHF
TGTGCCAGCAGCTTAGTGGGACAGGGTCCAAATTCACCCCTCCACTTT
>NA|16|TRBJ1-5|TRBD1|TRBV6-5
CASSYSWTGLNQPQHF
TGTGCCAGCAGTTACTCGTGGACAGGGCTCAATCAGCCCCAGCATTTT
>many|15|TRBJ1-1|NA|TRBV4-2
CASSLGHRSNTEAFF
TGTGCCAGCAGCCTCGGACATAGATCTAACACTGAAGCTTTCTTT
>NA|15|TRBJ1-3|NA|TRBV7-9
CASSRPVSSGNTIYF
TGTGCCAGCAGCCGTCCGGTCTCATCTGGAAACACCATATATTTT
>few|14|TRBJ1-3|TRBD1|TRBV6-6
CASRETGAGNTIYF
TGTGCCAGCAGGGAGACAGGGGCAGGAAACACCATATATTTT
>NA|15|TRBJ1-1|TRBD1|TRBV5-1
CASSPQGQGGTEAFF
TGCGCCAGCAGCCCCCAGGGACAGGGGGGCACTGAAGCTTTCTTT
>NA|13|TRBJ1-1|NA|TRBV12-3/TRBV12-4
CASSLQGRTEAFF
TGTGCCAGCAGTTTACAGGGGCGCACTGAAGCTTTCTTT